Below are 9 T cell receptor beta chains sequenced from a single sample in a study of T-cell memory formation after mild COVID-19. TCRdb fed the 5' RACE reads into MiXCR, producing one record per CDR3 protein. The table includes fewer than 700,000 distinct CDR3 sequences, roughly 18% detected once. Sequences were obtained from PBMCs or a T cell subset sorted from them (not recorded which). These receptors all stem from an adult woman who had mild COVID-19 (a few samples of this study predate the infection). Cell type and time point are not known.

This clonotype appeared a few times. Here the CDR3 reads CASSLEVAGLASTDTQYF. CDR3 nucleotides: TGTGCCAGCAGCTTAGAGGTGGCGGGACTAGCGAGCACAGATACGCAGTATTTT. The rearrangement links TRBV7-2 to TRBJ2-3; TRBD2 matches 10 bases. The ends lost 1 base at V and 0 bases at J; junction bases unmatched: 7. The germline CDR1 and CDR2 sequences are SGHTA and FQGNSA. This CDR3 has 18 residues.

This clonotype occurred a few times. J is TRBJ1-1 and V is TRBV25-1; D may be TRBD1 (6 bases). Trimming cost V 2 bases and J 8 bases, with 9 bases left between them. The CDR3 runs to 12 residues. Looked up from germline, CDR1 is MGHDK and CDR2 is SYGVNS. The CDR3 region is CASSEGGGEAFF. The CDR3 DNA reads as TGTGCCAGCAGTGAAGGGGGCGGAGAAGCTTTCTTT.

In this sample, this clonotype turned up a few times. The chain recombines TRBV7-3 with TRBJ2-3; no firm D call. The CDR3 is 12 amino acids. V dropped 5 bases and J dropped 6 bases, with 9 bases sitting between them. From germline, CDR1 is SGHTA and CDR2 FQGTGA. The CDR3: CASSRYGDTQYF. In DNA, the CDR3 is TGTGCCAGCAGCCGATATGGCGATACGCAGTATTTT.

This clonotype has only a few counts. The V gene is TRBV6-5, the J gene TRBJ1-5, with D unclear. V lost 6 bases to trimming and J lost 4 bases, with 16 bases between them. The germline V gene encodes CDR1 MNHEY and CDR2 SVGAGI. CDR3 length: 15 amino acids. The CDR3: CASSSLGSLNQPQHF. Here the CDR3 DNA reads TGTGCCAGCAGCAGCTTGGGTAGCCTGAATCAGCCCCAGCATTTT.

The rearrangement links TRBV12-3 or TRBV12-4 to TRBJ2-3; D remains unclear. The CDR3 spans 11 residues. Trimming stripped 6 bases from V and 10 bases from J, with 11 bases between. CDR3 bases: TGTGCCAGCAGCTCGACTCGGGCGCAGTATTTT. It yields the protein CASSSTRAQYF.

This clonotype turned up a few times. Here the CDR3 DNA reads TGCAGTGCTAGAGGACGACTGACACGGGCCGAGCAGTACTTC. Residues: CSARGRLTRAEQYF. V gene TRBV20-1 combines with J gene TRBJ2-7; the D is unclear. This CDR3 comprises 14 residues. Between the trimmed V and J ends, which lost 1 base and 6 bases, there was a span of 16 bases. CDR1 and CDR2 from the germline V gene are DFQATT and SNEGSKA (reference sequence).

The chain has TRBV24-1 and TRBJ2-3; D perhaps matches TRBD2 (7 bases). CDR1 and CDR2 from the germline V gene are KGHDR and SFDVKD. This CDR3 comprises 18 residues. V dropped 3 bases and J dropped 6 bases, with 24 bases sitting between them. The CDR3 region has the DNA TGTGCCACCAGTGATATGGAAGAGAACGGGGGGCCTCGGGATACGCAGTATTTT. This sequence encodes CATSDMEENGGPRDTQYF.

This sequence joins TRBV7-2 and TRBJ2-3; perhaps TRBD2 as D (5 bases). Trimming took 10 bases from V and 1 from J, leaving 9 bases between them. Germline assignment: CDR1 SGHTA and CDR2 FQGNSA. The CDR3 has 12 amino acids. CDR3 in amino acids: CAIERGTDTQYF. The CDR3 DNA is TGTGCCATCGAGAGGGGCACAGATACGCAGTATTTT.

This clonotype was observed a few times. V is TRBV4-3 and J is TRBJ2-5; D is possibly TRBD2 (6 bases). Germline CDR1 LGHNA, CDR2 YSLEER. Trimming cost V 2 bases and J 5 bases, with 12 bases left between them. The CDR3 has 14 amino acids. CDR3 protein: CASSQQLAAETQYF. Written as DNA, the CDR3 is TGCGCCAGCAGCCAACAACTAGCAGCCGAGACCCAGTACTTC.